The next 10 T cell receptor beta chains were all read from a single sample in a study of OX40 agonist ivuxolimab in advanced cancers. The method was immunoSEQ multiplex PCR; TCRdb's version includes in-frame clones alone and lacks a portion of them. The sample yields more than 75,000 clones, 84% seen once. Sequenced material: CD4+ or CD8+ T cells sorted from blood, taken in a trial of the OX40 agonist ivuxolimab. The origin of the receptors is an adult with an advanced solid tumor such as melanoma, head and neck, liver or kidney cancer.

V usage is TRBV19 and J usage is TRBJ1-1; D gene ambiguous. Trimming cost V 4 bases and J 0 bases, with 9 bases left between them. The CDR3 length is 14 residues. The V gene's germline CDR1 is LNHDA and CDR2 SQIVND (reference sequence). CDR3 in DNA: TGTGCCAGTAGTAGGTCGTCAGTGAACACTGAAGCTTTCTTT. Protein sequence: CASSRSSVNTEAFF.

Only one count was recorded for this clone. The chain links TRBV10-3 to TRBJ2-3, with D hard to call. The V gene's germline CDR1 is ENHRY and CDR2 SYGVKD. The V and J ends lost 2 bases and 2 bases respectively, with 11 bases between them. This CDR3 is 15 amino acids long. DNA for the CDR3: TGTGCCATCAGTGAGGGGCAGGCTTACACAGATACGCAGTATTTT. This translates into CAISEGQAYTDTQYF.

The chain recombines TRBV7-3 with TRBJ2-2; D call uncertain. Germline V lookup: CDR1 SGHTA, CDR2 FQGTGA. This CDR3 is built from 12 residues. V was shortened by 3 bases and J by 3 bases, with 2 bases between the two germline ends. Here the CDR3 DNA reads TGTGCCAGCAGCTTCGACACCGGGGAGCTGTTTTTT. This sequence encodes CASSFDTGELFF.

A single count supports this clone. The chain joins TRBV18 to TRBJ1-2, with TRBD1 matching 10 bases. Germline CDR1 reads KGHSH; CDR2 reads LQKENI. The CDR3 is 19 amino acids. V shed 5 bases and J 6 bases; nucleotides not matched to a gene: 21. Here the CDR3 reads CASSGQNLGTGEGPNGYTF. CDR3 bases: TGTGCCAGCTCAGGCCAAAATCTTGGGACAGGGGAAGGTCCAAATGGCTACACCTTC.

J is TRBJ1-2 and V is TRBV30; D is unclear. Germline-derived CDR1 and CDR2 are GTSNPN and SVGIG (reference sequence). The CDR3 covers 11 residues. V dropped 4 bases and J dropped 11 bases, with 14 bases sitting between them. DNA of the CDR3: TGTGCCTGGACCGAACGGGGAGGTTACACCTTC. This sequence encodes CAWTERGGYTF.

The rearrangement joins TRBV7-2 to TRBJ2-2; D not resolved. This CDR3 contains 12 residues. Germline CDR1 and CDR2: SGHTA and FQGNSA. Trimming stripped 5 bases from V and 7 bases from J, with 8 bases between. Here the CDR3 reads CASSHLYGELFF. In DNA form, the CDR3 reads TGTGCCAGCAGCCATCTGTACGGGGAGCTGTTTTTT.

The chain carries TRBV27 and TRBJ1-5; D not certain. Per the germline V gene, CDR1 is MNHEY and CDR2 is SMNVEV (reference sequence). The CDR3 length is 15 residues. The ends were cut back, 6 bases at V and 3 bases at J, with 15 bases in the middle. The CDR3 nucleotides read TGTGCCAGCAGCTCAGGAGTTCTGGTCAATCAGCCCCAGCATTTT. Its protein product is CASSSGVLVNQPQHF.

This clone showed up just once. J is TRBJ1-1 and V is TRBV5-6, with D possibly TRBD1 on 5 matching bases. V was clipped by 3 bases and J by 5 bases, with 14 bases between them. CDR3 length equals 14 residues. In germline, CDR1 is SGHDT, CDR2 YYEEEE. The CDR3 reads CASSYHQGMTEAFF. For the CDR3, the DNA is TGTGCCAGCAGCTACCACCAGGGTATGACTGAAGCTTTCTTT.

A single count supports this clone. The chain joins TRBV5-1 to TRBJ2-3, with D maybe TRBD1 (6 bases). CDR1 SGHRS and CDR2 YFSETQ come from the germline V gene. This CDR3 region has 14 residues. The V end was cut by 3 bases, the J end by 6 bases, with 14 bases between. The CDR3 reads CASSYTGNSDTQYF. For the CDR3, the DNA is TGCGCCAGCAGCTATACAGGGAATTCGGATACGCAGTATTTT.

V usage is TRBV4-3 and J usage is TRBJ2-3; D tentatively reads TRBD1 or TRBD2 (5 bases each). Trimming stripped 0 bases from V and 6 bases from J, with 13 bases between. This CDR3 has 15 amino acids. Germline V gene data show CDR1 as LGHNA and CDR2 as YSLEER. CDR3 amino acids: CASSQDVGEEDTQYF. In DNA form, the CDR3 reads TGCGCCAGCAGCCAAGATGTGGGGGAAGAGGATACGCAGTATTTT.